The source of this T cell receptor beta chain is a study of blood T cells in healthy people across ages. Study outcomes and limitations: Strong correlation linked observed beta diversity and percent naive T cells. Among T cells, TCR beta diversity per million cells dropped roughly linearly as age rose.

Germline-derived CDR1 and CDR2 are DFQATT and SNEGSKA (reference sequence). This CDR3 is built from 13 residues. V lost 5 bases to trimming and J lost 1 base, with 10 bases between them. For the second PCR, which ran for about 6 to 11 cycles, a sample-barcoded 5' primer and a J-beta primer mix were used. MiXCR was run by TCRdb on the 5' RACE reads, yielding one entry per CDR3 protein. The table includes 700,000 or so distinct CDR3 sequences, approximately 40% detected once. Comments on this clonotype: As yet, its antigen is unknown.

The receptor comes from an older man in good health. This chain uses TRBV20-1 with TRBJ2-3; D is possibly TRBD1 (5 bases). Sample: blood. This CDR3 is CSAGRTRTDTQYF. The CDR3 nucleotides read TGCAGTGCTGGCAGGACACGCACAGATACGCAGTATTTT.